Detailed here is one T cell receptor (beta chain). Deletions cut 6 bases from V and 2 bases from J, with 10 bases between. The germline V gene has CDR1 ENHRY and CDR2 SYGVKD. CDR3 length equals 13 residues. The data were obtained in a study of OX40 agonist ivuxolimab in advanced cancers. Study-wide background: The dose of intravenous ivuxolimab that patients received every 2 weeks ranged from 0.01 to 10 mg/kg.

Produced via immunoSEQ multiplex PCR; TCRdb's table is partial and in-frame only. The sample lists 80,000 to 95,000 clones; roughly 87% were seen once. The input for sequencing was CD4+ or CD8+ T cells sorted from blood, taken in a trial of the OX40 agonist ivuxolimab. This TCR was sampled from an adult with an advanced solid tumor such as melanoma, head and neck, liver or kidney cancer. V is TRBV10-3 and J is TRBJ2-5; D possibly corresponds to TRBD1 (5 bases). The CDR3 spells CAIRAGQQETQYF. CDR3 nucleotides: TGTGCCATCAGAGCAGGACAACAAGAGACCCAGTACTTC.